Reported below is one T cell receptor (beta chain). How the authors handled the data: Reference gene primer amplification yielded estimated nucleated cell counts. Profiled with immunoSEQ multiplex PCR; TCRdb holds only in-frame clones, not every one. D and trimming come from the DNA, and the V and J calls and clone size come from that table. The sample lists about 150,000 clones; about 80% were seen once. This sample stems from a study of blood T cell repertoires in COVID-19. Background on the study: The United States, Italy and Spain provided the acute and convalescent COVID-19 samples. Sources were T cells, B-cell-depleted T cells, or PBMCs; the material itself was cDNA or gDNA.

This CDR3 spans 16 amino acids. The germline CDR1 and CDR2 sequences are LGHDT and YNNKEL (reference sequence). V was pared by 4 bases and J by 0 bases, with 5 bases of the junction left unmatched. This clonotype was obtained from a woman aged 60-70 years with acute or convalescent COVID-19. The J gene is TRBJ1-5, the V gene TRBV3-1 (or the pseudogene TRBV3-2); 8 bases agree with TRBD1. Sequencing was performed on peripheral blood. The CDR3 DNA reads TGTGCCAGCAGCCCCTCAGGGGGCAGTAGCAATCAGCCCCAGCATTTT. It codes for CASSPSGGSSNQPQHF.